The present entry profiles one T cell receptor beta chain with its context. Antigen specificity is unknown. The data were taken from a study of cytomegalovirus exposure and HLA in healthy donors. Turning to the study itself: Across 350 to 400 genotyped donors, just over 80% landed in the Caucasian-associated ancestry cluster.

Whole-study findings and limits: Later analysis placed DRB1 highest and HLA-C lowest in TCR association rates, which differed by HLA locus. A later analysis, which compared TCR beta chains of equal frequency, found the HLA-associated ones more clonally expanded. Association of 16,951 TCR beta sequences with HLA alleles was found at 0.05 false discovery rate in a later analysis.

The PCR made use of 60 Vbeta and 13 Jbeta primers. Assay: immunoSEQ multiplex PCR; the TCRdb copy retains only in-frame clones and omits some. The sample has 150,000 to 200,000 clones; roughly 76% are singletons. The CDR3 has 13 amino acids. Germline CDR1 reads MNHNS; CDR2 reads SASEGT. The junction had 2 bases not matched to a gene; V was cut back by 6 bases and J by 0 bases. Sequenced sample: PBMCs. V and J are TRBV6-1 and TRBJ2-7; TRBD1 agrees at 7 bases. The TCR was taken from a male donor in good health and CMV-seronegative. The CDR3 loop reads CASRRQGSYEQYF. DNA for the CDR3: TGTGCCAGCAGAAGACAGGGCTCCTACGAGCAGTACTTC.